This T cell receptor beta chain was observed in a study of T cell repertoires in cytomegalovirus infection. Study-level background: Public TCR beta signatures marked donors with CMV infection and the matching HLA.

CDR3 length equals 13 residues. Trimming took off 8 bases at V and 6 bases at J, with 16 bases between the two ends. CDR1 MNHNS and CDR2 SASEGT come from the germline V gene. Study observations and caveats: Dominant in the ex vivo response were TCR beta clonotypes restricted by HLA-C and specific for CMV. CMV carriers having the relevant HLA were flagged by cumulative public TCR beta family frequency.

This clonotype was observed at least ten times. Its cognate antigen is unknown. A single record per CDR3 protein comes from TCRdb applying MiXCR to the reads. Found here are 100,000 or so distinct CDR3 sequences, under 45% of them singletons; the top ten hold about two thirds. The TCR comes from a human donor in good health (CMV status not recorded). Some clones in this sample may be carry-over from other donors' samples. The chain carries TRBV6-1 and TRBJ1-2, with a possible D match to TRBD1 (6 bases). Material: CD8+ T cells from cultured PBMCs, obtained from culture after CMV antigen stimulation. DNA for the CDR3: TGTGCCAGCTGGGTCCTGGGGGGCCATGGCTACACCTTC. It translates to CASWVLGGHGYTF.